What follows are 22 T cell receptor beta chains derived from one specimen sequenced in a study of blood T cell repertoires in COVID-19. Libraries were prepared by immunoSEQ multiplex PCR; TCRdb keeps only in-frame clonotypes and omits some of them. The table shows 300,000 to 350,000 clones, with over 75% occurring only once. Sequencing was performed on PBMCs or T cells enriched from blood (not recorded which). All receptors derive from a woman younger than 45 who had recovered from COVID-19.

The chain employs TRBV27 and TRBJ1-5, with D possibly matching TRBD1 (6 bases). The CDR3 sequence is 19 residues long. The V end lost 3 bases, the J end lost 1 base, and 22 bases lay between the germline ends. In germline, CDR1 is MNHEY, CDR2 SMNVEV (reference sequence). DNA of the CDR3: TGTGCCAGCAGTTTTCCAGGAAAGGGGGAGCCCTTCAGCAATCAGCCCCAGCATTTT. This translates into CASSFPGKGEPFSNQPQHF.

The rearrangement uses TRBV5-6 and TRBJ2-4, with TRBD2 matching over 11 bases. The CDR3 runs to 16 residues. The trim removed 4 bases at V and 2 bases at J, leaving 5 bases unmatched. CDR1 is SGHDT, CDR2 YYEEEE, per germline. The CDR3, as DNA: TGTGCCAGCAGCGCTCTAGCGGGGGGCCCCAAAAACATTCAGTACTTC. It encodes CASSALAGGPKNIQYF. The whole variable domain, filled in from reference TRBV5-6 and TRBJ2-4, reads DAGVTQSPTHLIKTRGQQVTLRCSPKSGHDTVSWYQQALGQGPQFIFQYYEEEERQRGNFPDRFSGHQFPNYSSELNVNALLLGDSALYLCASSALAGGPKNIQYFGAGTRLSVL.

The chain couples TRBV27 to TRBJ2-7, with 8 bases fitting TRBD1. The CDR3 is 17 amino acids. Germline loops: CDR1 MNHEY, CDR2 SMNVEV (reference sequence). With V trimmed by 5 bases and J by 2 bases, 14 bases remained unmatched. For the CDR3, the DNA is TGTGCCAGCAGTCCCCTCTTCACAGGGGGAACGACCTACGAGCAGTACTTC. It specifies CASSPLFTGGTTYEQYF.

The V call is TRBV30, the J call TRBJ1-3; D is perhaps TRBD1 (5 bases). Trimming stripped 5 bases from V and 4 bases from J, with 12 bases between. Germline-derived CDR1 and CDR2 are GTSNPN and SVGIG (reference sequence). The CDR3 covers 13 residues. CDR3 in amino acids: CAWARQTGNTIYF. The CDR3 DNA sequence: TGTGCCTGGGCCCGACAGACAGGAAACACCATATATTTT. Together with reference TRBV30 and TRBJ1-3, the CDR3 gives the full variable domain: SQTIHQWPATLVQPVGSPLSLECTVEGTSNPNLYWYRQAAGRGLQLLFYSVGIGQISSEVPQNLSASRPQDRQFILSSKKLLLSDSGFYLCAWARQTGNTIYFGEGSWLTVV.

This clone was counted at least ten times. The junction departs from the called germline gene at one end, perhaps through a read error. This chain links TRBV9 with TRBJ1-1; TRBD1 is a possible D gene (5 bases). The CDR3 length is 15 residues. Germline values: CDR1 SGDLS, CDR2 YYNGEE. DNA of the CDR3: TGTGCCAGCAGCGTAACGGGACTCCTGAACGCTGAAGCTTTCTTT. It specifies CASSVTGLLNAEAFF.

The chain couples TRBV5-1 to TRBJ2-3; D perhaps matches TRBD1 (6 bases). The CDR3 has 16 amino acids. Germline CDR1 SGHRS, CDR2 YFSETQ. Trimming took off 4 bases at V and 3 bases at J, with 18 bases between the two ends. The CDR3: CASSAPKGVGTDTQYF. CDR3 DNA sequence: TGCGCCAGCAGCGCACCGAAGGGGGTCGGAACAGATACGCAGTATTTT.

The chain joins TRBV10-2 to TRBJ1-2; 11 bases fit TRBD1. The CDR3 runs to 12 residues. V shed 10 bases and J 6 bases; nucleotides not matched to a gene: 4. Germline V CDR1 and CDR2: WSHSY, SAAADI. CDR3 protein: CATGQGADGYTF. The CDR3 region has the DNA TGCGCCACCGGACAGGGGGCAGATGGCTACACCTTC.

Notes on this clone: The sample carries other DNA sequences with the same CDR3. The chain employs TRBV4-1 and TRBJ1-2; 7 nucleotides agree with TRBD1. The CDR3 contains 15 residues. Germline-derived CDR1 and CDR2 are MGHRA and YSYEKL. The J segment lost 2 bases and the V segment lost 0 bases, leaving 3 bases of the junction unmatched. CDR3 nucleotide sequence: TGCGCCAGCAGCCAAGAGGCGACAGGGAACTATGGCTACACCTTC. It translates to CASSQEATGNYGYTF.

In DNA, the CDR3 is TGTGCCAGCAGGCCTATAGGGAGTCGAGCTTTCTTT. Its translation is CASRPIGSRAFF. This sequence joins TRBV12-3 or TRBV12-4 and TRBJ1-1, with unresolved D. The CDR3 is 12 amino acids. The V end lost 6 bases, the J end lost 10 bases, and 15 bases lay between the germline ends.

This sequence joins TRBV30 and TRBJ1-2, with a tentative D call TRBD1 (6 bases). V lost 0 bases and J 6 bases, leaving 20 bases between the germline ends. CDR3 length equals 16 residues. The germline gives CDR1 GTSNPN, CDR2 SVGIG (reference sequence). The CDR3 DNA reads TGTGCCTGGAGTGTACGGGACATACCGGGAATCGATGGCTACACCTTC. Protein sequence: CAWSVRDIPGIDGYTF.

The chain links TRBV2 to TRBJ1-5; D uncertain. Per germline, CDR1 SNHLY and CDR2 FYNNEI. The V and J ends lost 6 bases and 5 bases respectively, with 11 bases between them. There are 13 residues in the CDR3. CDR3 amino acids: CASRESLDQPQHF. The CDR3 region has the DNA TGTGCCAGCAGGGAGTCCTTGGATCAGCCCCAGCATTTT.

This clone was seen only once. The chain links TRBV6-5 to TRBJ2-7, with 7 bases lining up with TRBD1. CDR1 and CDR2 (germline): MNHEY, SVGAGI. The CDR3 covers 14 residues. V trimming: 6 bases; J trimming: 4 bases; junction bases outside the gene matches: 9. The CDR3 loop is CASSRRTGIYEQYF. The CDR3 coding sequence is TGTGCCAGCAGCCGGAGGACAGGAATATACGAGCAGTACTTC.

The chain links TRBV5-4 to TRBJ2-2, with 9 bases that match TRBD1. This CDR3 has 15 amino acids. Germline lookup yields CDR1 SGHNT and CDR2 YYREEE (reference sequence). V lost 2 bases, J lost 6 bases, and 5 bases stayed unmatched. The CDR3 reads CASSFPGQGAGELFF. In nucleotides, the CDR3 is TGTGCCAGCAGCTTTCCGGGACAGGGAGCCGGGGAGCTGTTTTTT.

The chain carries TRBV11-2 and TRBJ1-4; maybe TRBD1 (6 bases). Between the trimmed V and J ends, which lost 4 bases and 8 bases, there was a span of 14 bases. CDR3 length: 14 residues. Germline CDR1 and CDR2: SGHAT and FQNNGV. The CDR3 sequence: CASSSRQVQEKLFF. In DNA, the CDR3 is TGTGCCAGCAGCTCCAGACAGGTACAAGAAAAACTGTTTTTT.

In the case of this clone: The germline gene is not matched at one end of the junction; a read error may be the cause. Other DNA sequences in the same sample also yield this CDR3. This chain connects TRBV11-3 to TRBJ2-7; no definite D call. CDR3 length: 12 residues. Germline V gene sequence: CDR1 SGHNT, CDR2 YENEEA. CDR3 sequence reads: CASSLESHEQYF. For the CDR3, the DNA is TGTGCCAGTAGCTTAGAAAGCCACGAGCAGTACTTC.

V gene TRBV24-1 combines with J gene TRBJ1-5, with D tentatively TRBD1 (5 bases). Per the germline V gene, CDR1 is KGHDR and CDR2 is SFDVKD. Deletions cut 2 bases from V and 1 base from J, with 8 bases between. The CDR3 totals 15 residues. In DNA, the CDR3 is TGTGCCACCAGTGATTCGGCAGGGAGCAATCAGCCCCAGCATTTT. It specifies CATSDSAGSNQPQHF.

This clone was seen a single time. The chain has TRBV5-1 and TRBJ1-1; no clear D gene. V gave up 2 bases and J gave up 4 bases, with 6 bases separating them. This CDR3 region has 12 residues. Looked up from germline, CDR1 is SGHRS and CDR2 is YFSETQ. CDR3 bases: TGCGCCAGCAGCTTCGGTTCCACTGAAGCTTTCTTT. Translation: CASSFGSTEAFF.

V usage is TRBV7-9 and J usage is TRBJ2-7; TRBD1 matches at 11 bases. The CDR3 extends over 15 amino acids. Looked up from germline, CDR1 is SEHNR and CDR2 is FQNEAQ (reference sequence). V gave up 5 bases and J gave up 5 bases; unmatched junction bases: 8. The chain's CDR3 is CASSLGTGGKNEQYF. CDR3 coding DNA: TGTGCCAGCAGCCTAGGGACAGGGGGAAAGAACGAGCAGTACTTC.

The chain uses TRBV28 and TRBJ1-4, with D perhaps TRBD1 (5 bases). The CDR3 is 16 amino acids. CDR1 MDHEN and CDR2 SYDVKM come from the germline V gene. Trimming removed 7 bases from V and 8 bases from J, with 23 bases in between. DNA of the CDR3: TGTGCCAGCAATCCTACAGCTATCGAAAGGGGCGAAAAACTGTTTTTT. It yields the protein CASNPTAIERGEKLFF.

The rearrangement uses TRBV7-6 and TRBJ2-3, with D perhaps matching TRBD2 (6 bases). With 1 base removed from V and 4 bases from J, the gap between germline ends came to 15 bases. The CDR3 is 16 residues long. Germline lookup yields CDR1 SGHVS and CDR2 FNYEAQ. Written as DNA, the CDR3 is TGTGCCAGCAGCTTAGGGACCTCGACTAGTCCAGATACGCAGTATTTT. This codes for CASSLGTSTSPDTQYF.

The chain is built from TRBV3-1 (or the pseudogene TRBV3-2) and TRBJ2-7; 8 nucleotides match TRBD2. CDR3 length equals 15 residues. From germline, CDR1 is LGHDT and CDR2 YNNKEL (reference sequence). V shed 3 bases and J 3 bases; nucleotides not matched to a gene: 7. Written as DNA, the CDR3 is TGTGCCAGCAGCCATGGGACTAGTGGTAACTACGAGCAGTACTTC. Its translation is CASSHGTSGNYEQYF.

The chain combines TRBV18 with TRBJ2-3; 7 bases match TRBD2. In germline, CDR1 is KGHSH, CDR2 LQKENI. Trimming cost V 0 bases and J 0 bases; bases outside gene matches: 6. The CDR3 is made up of 17 amino acids. This CDR3 reads CASSPPRGAGSTDTQYF. Here the CDR3 DNA reads TGTGCCAGCTCACCACCGAGGGGAGCGGGGAGCACAGATACGCAGTATTTT.